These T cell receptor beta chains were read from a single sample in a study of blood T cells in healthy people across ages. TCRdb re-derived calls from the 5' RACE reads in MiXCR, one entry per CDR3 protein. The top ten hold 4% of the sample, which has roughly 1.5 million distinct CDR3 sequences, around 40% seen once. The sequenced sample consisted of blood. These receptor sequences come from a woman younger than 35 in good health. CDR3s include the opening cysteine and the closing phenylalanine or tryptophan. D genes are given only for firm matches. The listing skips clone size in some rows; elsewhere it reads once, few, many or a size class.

CDR3: CASNYLAGGGEQYF
DNA: TGTGCCAGCAATTACCTAGCGGGAGGAGGCGAGCAGTACTTC
size: .
V: TRBV6-5
J: TRBJ2-7
D: TRBD2

CDR3: CAGGYNEQFF
DNA: TGTGCCGGTGGGTACAATGAGCAGTTCTTC
size: few
V: TRBV21-1
J: TRBJ2-1
D: .

CDR3: CAISEPPTSYEQYF
DNA: TGTGCCATCAGTGAGCCCCCGACTTCCTACGAGCAGTACTTC
size: .
V: TRBV10-3
J: TRBJ2-7
D: .

CDR3: CSAPGSLQETQYF
DNA: TGCAGTGCTCCGGGGAGCTTACAAGAGACCCAGTACTTC
size: few
V: TRBV20-1
J: TRBJ2-5
D: .

CDR3: CASSLVRPSGYEQYF
DNA: TGCGCCAGCAGCTTGGTACGTCCTAGCGGATACGAGCAGTACTTC
size: few
V: TRBV5-1
J: TRBJ2-7
D: TRBD2

CDR3: CASSPLMTAYNEQYF
DNA: TGCGCCAGCAGTCCGCTTATGACAGCCTACAATGAGCAGTACTTC
size: .
V: TRBV5-1
J: TRBJ2-7
D: .

CDR3: CASSHKQGISGELFF
DNA: TGCGCCAGCAGCCATAAACAGGGGATATCCGGGGAGCTGTTTTTT
size: .
V: TRBV4-1
J: TRBJ2-2
D: TRBD1

CDR3: CASSQGIVRALSGANVLTF
DNA: TGTGCCAGCAGCCAAGGAATTGTGCGGGCGCTCTCTGGGGCCAACGTCCTGACTTTC
size: .
V: TRBV4-2
J: TRBJ2-6
D: .

CDR3: CASGSRTESYEQYF
DNA: TGTGCTAGTGGTTCTAGGACAGAATCCTACGAGCAGTACTTC
size: .
V: TRBV12-5
J: TRBJ2-7
D: .

CDR3: CASGTIGGEGFGTQYF
DNA: TGTGCCAGCGGTACGATTGGGGGAGAGGGGTTCGGTACGCAGTATTTT
size: .
V: TRBV27
J: TRBJ2-3
D: .

CDR3: CASSLRPGSYTGELFF
DNA: TGTGCCAGCAGCTTACGGCCCGGGTCCTACACCGGGGAGCTGTTTTTT
size: .
V: TRBV7-3
J: TRBJ2-2
D: .

CDR3: CASSPAPADTDTQYF
DNA: TGTGCCAGCAGCCCCGCCCCAGCGGACACAGATACGCAGTATTTT
size: few
V: TRBV5-5
J: TRBJ2-3
D: .

CDR3: CASCIGTGGYTQYF
DNA: TGTGCCAGCTGCATCGGGACAGGGGGCTATACGCAGTATTTT
size: few
V: TRBV6-2/TRBV6-3
J: TRBJ2-3
D: TRBD1

CDR3: CASGLEHFNTEAFF
DNA: TGTGCTAGTGGTTTGGAACATTTCAACACTGAAGCTTTCTTT
size: .
V: TRBV12-5
J: TRBJ1-1
D: .

CDR3: CASRGQGSYDYTF
DNA: TGTGCCAGCAGGGGACAGGGAAGCTATGACTACACCTTC
size: .
V: TRBV6-4
J: TRBJ1-2
D: TRBD1

CDR3: CASSLGLGGFYEQYF
DNA: TGTGCCAGCTCCCTGGGGCTGGGGGGATTCTACGAGCAGTACTTC
size: many
V: TRBV12-3/TRBV12-4
J: TRBJ2-7
D: .

CDR3: CASSQTHHTEAFF
DNA: TGTGCCAGCAGTCAGACTCATCACACTGAAGCTTTCTTT
size: .
V: TRBV2
J: TRBJ1-1
D: .

CDR3: CSVARNTGELFF
DNA: TGCAGCGTTGCCCGGAACACCGGGGAGCTGTTTTTT
size: few
V: TRBV29-1
J: TRBJ2-2
D: .

CDR3: CASNPRSRSSYNEQFF
DNA: TGTGCCAGCAACCCGCGGTCCCGGAGCTCCTACAATGAGCAGTTCTTC
size: few
V: TRBV9
J: TRBJ2-1
D: .

CDR3: CASRRGGGTDTQYF
DNA: TGTGCCAGCAGGAGGGGGGGAGGCACAGATACGCAGTATTTT
size: few
V: TRBV6-6
J: TRBJ2-3
D: .

CDR3: CATSRDSVYGYTF
DNA: TGTGCCACCAGCCGGGACAGCGTCTATGGCTACACCTTC
size: few
V: TRBV15
J: TRBJ1-2
D: TRBD1

CDR3: CASSQGRDTVTGELFF
DNA: TGCGCCAGCAGCCAAGGCCGGGACACCGTCACCGGGGAGCTGTTTTTT
size: few
V: TRBV4-3
J: TRBJ2-2
D: .

CDR3: CASSRDFRLAGVSTDTQYF
DNA: TGTGCCAGCAGTCGGGATTTCCGACTAGCGGGAGTTAGCACAGATACGCAGTATTTT
size: .
V: TRBV27
J: TRBJ2-3
D: TRBD2

CDR3: CASSARAMTEAFF
DNA: TGTGCCAGCAGCGCGCGTGCCATGACTGAAGCTTTCTTT
size: few
V: TRBV12-3/TRBV12-4
J: TRBJ1-1
D: .

CDR3: CANSRTSGVSYEQYF
DNA: TGTGCCAACTCTAGGACTAGCGGGGTCTCCTACGAGCAGTACTTC
size: .
V: TRBV7-2
J: TRBJ2-7
D: TRBD2